The source of this T cell receptor (beta chain) is a study of T cell responses to AZD1222 COVID-19 vaccine. Overall study results and limits: Clonal diversity may have been underestimated, and the donors were mostly white British, with more females than males.

Sequencing used immunoSEQ multiplex PCR; TCRdb keeps in-frame clones, though not all of them. The table has some 120,000 clones, 90% seen once. Per germline, CDR1 MDHEN and CDR2 SYDVKM. The CDR3 spans 12 residues. A word on this clone: The target antigen is unknown.

The receptor comes from an adult in good health. Sequenced material: peripheral blood, taken on day 0 of AZD1222 vaccination. J is TRBJ2-7 and V is TRBV28, with 10 bases aligning to TRBD1. The CDR3 DNA follows: TGTGCTAGTGGGACAGGGGTTTACGAGCAGTACTTC. The encoded protein is CASGTGVYEQYF. The full variable domain, rest sourced from reference TRBV28 and TRBJ2-7, is DVKVTQSSRYLVKRTGEKVFLECVQDMDHENMFWYRQDPGLGLRLIYFSYDVKMKEKGDIPEGYSVSREKKERFSLILESASTNQTSMYLCASGTGVYEQYFGPGTRLTVT.